This T cell receptor beta chain appears in the sequencing data of a study of regulatory T cells in long-lasting Graves disease. The study's findings and limits: TCR diversity in persistent Graves' patients was below that of newly diagnosed ones. Peripheral blood alone, not thyroid tissue, underwent study. New patients shared fewer public clonotypes (approximately 1,000) than persistent patients did (about 2,700).

Building the TCR beta libraries relied on iRepertoire HTBI primers, and CDR3 regions underwent Arm-PCR. TCRdb reprocessed the multiplex PCR reads via MiXCR and lists one record per CDR3 protein. The sample consists of around 510,000 distinct CDR3 sequences, about 20% of them appearing once. Described time point: persistent/refractory GD, antithyroid drugs over 5 years with positive TRAb. Extracted PBMC RNA gave rise to the TCR library. V lost 4 bases to trimming and J lost 5 bases; unmatched junction nucleotides: 8. This CDR3 comprises 15 residues. Per germline, CDR1 MGHRA and CDR2 YSYEKL. On this clonotype itself: The antigen is undetermined.

The chain carries TRBV4-1 and TRBJ1-1; 9 bases are shared with TRBD1. This TCR derives from a female donor with Graves disease. The material sequenced was peripheral blood mononuclear cells (PBMCs), taken when the disease was refractory, from a patient treated with antithyroid drugs. The CDR3: CASSRLQGAQTEAFF. CDR3 sequence (DNA): TGCGCCAGCAGCCGGTTACAGGGGGCGCAAACTGAAGCTTTCTTT.